The 10 T cell receptor beta chains given below trace back to one sample, sequenced in a study of blood T cell repertoires in COVID-19. Method: immunoSEQ multiplex PCR; TCRdb's copy keeps in-frame clones and lacks some. Here the sample spans around 130,000 clones, under 85% being singletons. Sequencing input: peripheral blood. The source is a woman in her fifties or sixties with acute or convalescent COVID-19.

This clone appeared a single time. The chain links TRBV7-3 to TRBJ1-1; TRBD1 agrees at 7 bases. V trimming: 2 bases; J trimming: 4 bases; junction bases outside the gene matches: 13. The CDR3 has 17 residues. The V gene's germline CDR1 is SGHTA and CDR2 FQGTGA. The CDR3 protein is CASSLGASGGLGTEAFF. CDR3 nucleotide sequence: TGTGCCAGCAGCTTAGGGGCTTCAGGGGGATTGGGCACTGAAGCTTTCTTT.

This clone has more than one count but fewer than ten. The V gene is TRBV7-8, the J gene TRBJ1-4; 7 bases agree with TRBD1. Trimming removed 4 bases from V and 3 bases from J; junction bases left unmatched: 8. The CDR3 is made up of 16 amino acids. The germline gives CDR1 SGHVS, CDR2 FQNEAQ. The CDR3 here is CASSSPRGQPNEKLFF. The DNA of the CDR3 is TGTGCCAGCAGCTCCCCTCGGGGACAGCCTAATGAAAAACTGTTTTTT.

This chain connects TRBV6-2 or TRBV6-3 to TRBJ1-2; D not certain. V lost 2 bases, J lost 8 bases, and 15 bases lay in between. The CDR3 contains 14 residues. CDR1 and CDR2 from the germline V gene are MNHEY and SVGEGT. CDR3 sequence reads: CASSYLERVGGYTF. The CDR3 DNA sequence: TGTGCCAGCAGTTACCTCGAACGGGTCGGAGGCTACACCTTC.

V usage is TRBV19 and J usage is TRBJ2-2, with TRBD2 as a possible D gene (5 bases). With 7 bases removed from V and 3 bases from J, the gap between germline ends came to 12 bases. The CDR3 length is 14 residues. From germline, CDR1 is LNHDA and CDR2 SQIVND (reference sequence). In DNA, the CDR3 is TGTGCCAGTAAAGCGGCTACAGACACCGGGGAGCTGTTTTTT. This translates into CASKAATDTGELFF.

This clone has just a few counts. This rearrangement joins TRBV20-1 to TRBJ1-2, with TRBD1 matching 7 bases. Germline CDR1 reads DFQATT; CDR2 reads SNEGSKA (reference sequence). This CDR3 spans 11 amino acids. V lost 5 bases and J lost 6; bases outside the gene matches: 3. CDR3 region: CSAFRGNGYTF. The DNA for the CDR3 is TGCAGTGCTTTCAGGGGGAATGGCTACACCTTC.

The chain recombines TRBV6-5 with TRBJ1-2; no clear D. The CDR3 runs 14 residues. Germline-derived CDR1 and CDR2 are MNHEY and SVGAGI. The V end was cut by 6 bases, the J end by 2 bases, with 13 bases between. CDR3 amino acids: CASSLSYGNYGYTF. In DNA, the CDR3 is TGTGCCAGCAGCCTTAGCTACGGCAACTATGGCTACACCTTC.

J is TRBJ1-5 and V is TRBV12-3 or TRBV12-4; weak D call: TRBD1 (6 bases). This CDR3 spans 11 amino acids. Trimming stripped 6 bases from V and 11 bases from J, with 11 bases between. The CDR3 is CASSRGRSQHF. CDR3 coding DNA: TGTGCCAGCAGCAGGGGCAGGTCCCAGCATTTT.

A word on this clone: Other DNA sequences in this sample translate to the same CDR3. V usage is TRBV5-1 and J usage is TRBJ1-1; TRBD1 aligns across 9 bases. The germline V gene encodes CDR1 SGHRS and CDR2 YFSETQ. This CDR3 is built from 15 residues. V dropped 0 bases and J dropped 4; count of bases not matched to a gene: 4. The CDR3 sequence: CASSLARGQGTEAFF. The CDR3, as DNA: TGCGCCAGCAGCTTGGCCCGGGGACAGGGCACTGAAGCTTTCTTT. The full variable domain, completed using reference TRBV5-1 and TRBJ1-1, is KAGVTQTPRYLIKTRGQQVTLSCSPISGHRSVSWYQQTPGQGLQFLFEYFSETQRNKGNFPGRFSGRQFSNSRSEMNVSTLELGDSALYLCASSLARGQGTEAFFGQGTRLTVV.

This chain links TRBV9 with TRBJ1-3; D gene ambiguous. In germline, CDR1 is SGDLS, CDR2 YYNGEE. V dropped 1 base and J dropped 2 bases, with 13 bases sitting between them. The CDR3 extends over 16 amino acids. CDR3 sequence reads: CASSVSGVIPGNTIYF. CDR3 nucleotide sequence: TGTGCCAGCAGCGTAAGTGGAGTAATCCCTGGAAACACCATATATTTT.

This clone has more than one count but fewer than ten. The chain recombines TRBV7-3 with TRBJ1-1, with D uncertain. Germline lookup yields CDR1 SGHTA and CDR2 FQGTGA. The CDR3 covers 14 residues. Trimming removed 1 base from V and 3 bases from J, with 9 bases in between. CDR3 amino acids: CASSLNPPDTEAFF. CDR3 nucleotides: TGTGCCAGCAGCTTAAACCCCCCGGACACTGAAGCTTTCTTT.